The 6 T cell receptor beta chains given below trace back to one sample, sequenced in a study of cytomegalovirus exposure and HLA in healthy donors. PCR was performed using 60 Vbeta and 13 Jbeta primers. Clones were sequenced by immunoSEQ multiplex PCR, and TCRdb holds only the in-frame ones, with some missing. The sample has roughly 100,000 clones; 60% to 75% are singletons. The specimen was PBMCs. Source of these receptors: a woman in her forties in good health and CMV-seronegative.

The chain is built from TRBV18 and TRBJ1-2, with 10 positions matching TRBD1. The V gene's germline CDR1 is KGHSH and CDR2 LQKENI. J gave up 7 bases and V 4 bases, and 9 bases lay outside the gene matches. This CDR3 has 15 residues. CDR3 in amino acids: CASSRAGTGDRGYTF. In DNA, the CDR3 is TGTGCCAGCTCACGGGCCGGGACAGGGGATCGTGGCTACACCTTC.

The rearrangement links TRBV6-5 to TRBJ2-2; a possible D gene is TRBD1 (5 bases). This CDR3 spans 16 amino acids. Between the trimmed V and J ends, which lost 0 bases and 2 bases, there was a span of 10 bases. Germline V gene sequence: CDR1 MNHEY, CDR2 SVGAGI. CDR3 nucleotides: TGTGCCAGCAGTTACTCCGTTGACAGAAACACCGGGGAGCTGTTTTTT. The encoded protein is CASSYSVDRNTGELFF.

In DNA form, the CDR3 reads TGTGCCAGCAGTTTCGTCGGACTAGCGGGAAAAGAGACCCAGTACTTC. This codes for CASSFVGLAGKETQYF. J is TRBJ2-5 and V is TRBV28; 12 nucleotides line up with TRBD2. CDR1 is MDHEN and CDR2 is SYDVKM in the germline V gene. CDR3 length equals 16 residues. With V trimmed by 3 bases and J by 3 bases, 5 bases remained unmatched.

The chain is built from TRBV9 and TRBJ2-3, with TRBD2 matching 9 bases. CDR1 is SGDLS, CDR2 YYNGEE, per germline. The CDR3 is 15 residues long. V dropped 3 bases and J dropped 4; count of bases not matched to a gene: 6. This CDR3 reads CASSERAGGSDTQYF. CDR3 coding DNA: TGTGCCAGCAGCGAAAGAGCGGGAGGTTCAGATACGCAGTATTTT.

This sequence joins TRBV9 and TRBJ2-5, with D possibly TRBD1 on 5 matching bases. CDR3 length equals 14 residues. Trimming took off 2 bases at V and 1 base at J, with 9 bases between the two ends. Germline CDR1 reads SGDLS; CDR2 reads YYNGEE. In DNA form, the CDR3 reads TGTGCCAGCAGCGTTACAGGCTCCCAAGAGACCCAGTACTTC. Its protein product is CASSVTGSQETQYF.

About this clone: One junction end does not reproduce the germline sequence, and a read error may be involved. The sample holds other DNA sequences that translate to the same CDR3. This rearrangement joins TRBV20-1 to TRBJ2-5; 7 bases are a match to TRBD2. This CDR3 has 11 amino acids. Germline loops: CDR1 DFQATT, CDR2 SNEGSKA (reference sequence). Written as DNA, the CDR3 is TGTCTAGCGGAGCACCAAGAGACCCAGTACTTC. This sequence encodes CLAEHQETQYF.